This TCR beta chain was recovered during a study of blood T cells in healthy people across ages (dated by TCRdb to 2015 to 2017). Background for the entire study: In model experiments, template switching captured about one uniquely barcoded TCR beta cDNA molecule for every two T cells. Four age groups were formed from the donors: young (average about 15 years), middle-aged (approximately 40), aged (around 68) and long-lived (more than 75). Using the same blood draw, the study looked at two additional independent replicas of 1 million unique cDNA reads for two donors, one aged 18 to 29 and the other aged 80 or older. To avoid experimental bias, donors of different ages were randomly spread across the sequencing lanes. Age-related changes in TCR beta repertoire diversity were measured in the study by deep sequencing normalized with unique cDNA molecular identifiers. Results the study describes overall, beyond this receptor: Because the CMV infection status of the donors was unknown, age-related changes in expanded clonotypes may potentially have been confounded. Estimates of total diversity based on one million sequenced T cells were regarded as lower bounds and as underestimates. Since profiling was done on bulk unsorted PBMCs, naive and antigen-experienced compartments could not be conclusively compared. A strong correlation was found between observed TCR beta diversity and the percentage of naive T cells measured by flow cytometry. Observed TCR beta diversity per million T cells fell roughly linearly with age, and a significant reduction was already apparent by age about 43. Compared with the aged group, the long-lived group had more naive CD4+ T cells, fewer expanded clones and increased TCR diversity, suggesting age selection.

To prepare the library, 5' RACE was applied. This sample was sequenced with an Illumina HiSeq 2500. A second PCR of roughly 7 to 12 cycles was run with a J-beta primer mix and a sample-barcoded 5' primer. A unique molecular identifier was introduced onto each TCR beta cDNA molecule by a template-switch 5' adaptor carrying 12 random nucleotides. Each sample yielded at least 3 million CDR3-containing paired-end reads. First-strand cDNA was synthesized from all RNA with the Mint cDNA synthesis kit, primed by a TRBC-specific oligonucleotide. After uracil-DNA glycosylase treatment, a first 18-cycle PCR used universal primers M1SS and BC2_uni_R on all cDNA. Concerning the study's data processing: For normalization, 1 million high-quality reads, each with a distinct molecular identifier, were randomly selected from each sample. Instead of being binned into consensus sequences, reads with shared molecular identifiers were discarded. MiTCR, run with a Q25 quality threshold and the strictest error-elimination algorithm, handled CDR3 identification, clonotype clustering and error correction. A nonparametric unseen species model with Euler transformation was used to estimate a lower bound on total TCR beta diversity. TCRdb ran its own pipeline on the public reads, namely fastp trimming at Q25 and MiXCR clone calling, and kept in-frame beta chains. Each CDR3 protein gets just one entry, which takes the most common genes and DNA from the rows behind it. V and J calls and clone size were set by TCRdb, not the authors. A total of 1,500,000 or so distinct CDR3 sequences appear in this sample, around 59% of them only once. The ten biggest clones cover 6.5% to 8.5% of the sample.

About this clonotype itself: The antigen this receptor binds is unknown. No much larger clonotype is one base removed from it; base qualities were not supplied.

CDR1 and CDR2 are read off the germline V gene as MNHEY and SVGAGI. Measured from the cysteine to the phenylalanine, the CDR3 is 14 residues long. The retained sequence is limited to the CDR3, 42 bases, with the frame set at the first base. A distance of 14 bases separates the germline ends of V and J, which lose 5 bases and 4 bases respectively. The roughly 39 donors, aged about 6 to 90 years, were systemically healthy Caucasian individuals from Russia. Ten milliliters of peripheral blood were drawn from each donor into EDTA-treated Vacutainer tubes. Ficoll-Paque density-gradient centrifugation was used to isolate PBMCs, with at least 7 million obtained per sample. Total RNA was extracted from PBMCs with Trizol reagent, with at least 6 micrograms obtained per sample. Naive CD45RAhigh/CD27high T cell percentages were measured by flow cytometry on a PBMC aliquot from every donor.

This TCR came from a man between 18 and 29 years old in good health. The sequence joins TRBV6-5 to TRBJ1-2; the D gene identity is not certain. Sequencing was done on a sample of blood. The nucleotide sequence is given as TGTGCCAGCAGTATGCAGACGGGAACCTATGGCTACACCTTC. It translates as CASSMQTGTYGYTF.